This T cell receptor (beta chain) was found in a study of cytotoxic CD8 clonotypes in ibrutinib-treated CLL. Germline V gives CDR1 SQVTM, CDR2 ANQGSEA. The germline V and J ends were trimmed by 0 bases and 7 bases, with 7 bases remaining between them. The CDR3 extends over 11 amino acids. This clone was seen a handful of times. The data were produced by immunoSEQ multiplex PCR, yet TCRdb's version contains in-frame clones alone and is incomplete. The sample includes tens of thousands of clones, 49% of them seen just once. The TCR originated in a human donor with chronic lymphocytic leukemia. This specimen consisted of PBMCs, obtained before ibrutinib treatment. The chain employs TRBV29-1 and TRBJ2-7; D ambiguous. The CDR3 coding sequence is TGCAGCGTTGAAGAGAATGTGGAGCAGTACTTC. As protein: CSVEENVEQYF.